A selection of T cell receptor beta chains follows, all from one sample in a study of T cell repertoires in cytomegalovirus infection. MiXCR was run by TCRdb on the reads, yielding one entry per CDR3 protein. The sample has 90,000 to 120,000 distinct CDR3 sequences, approximately 45% seen once; the top ten hold around 74%. For these TCRs, the target antigens are not known. The source was CD8+ T cells from cultured PBMCs, collected from culture after CMV antigen stimulation. The source is a human donor in good health (CMV status not recorded). Some clones in this sample may be carry-over from other donors' samples. Each CDR3 is given with its conserved first and last residue. A D gene is named only where the DNA matches it firmly. Size is omitted from some rows. Given values are once, few, many or a class for expanded clones.

clone_size	v_call	d_call	j_call	cdr3_aa	cdr3_nt
.	TRBV20-1	.	TRBJ2-3	CSASLGSSTDTQYF	TGCAGTGCTAGCCTCGGGAGTAGCACAGATACGCAGTATTTT
.	TRBV7-2	TRBD2	TRBJ2-7	CASSSGLAKHEQYF	TGTGCCAGCAGCTCCGGACTAGCGAAGCACGAGCAGTACTTC
.	TRBV12-5	.	TRBJ1-3	CASGPNSGNTIYF	TGTGCTAGTGGCCCAAACTCTGGAAACACCATATATTTT
few	TRBV2	TRBD1	TRBJ1-1	CASSDGQARTEAFF	TGTGCCAGCAGTGACGGACAGGCCCGGACTGAAGCTTTCTTT
many	TRBV7-7	.	TRBJ2-3	CASSEDGSSTDTQYF	TGTGCCAGCAGCGAAGACGGATCTAGCACAGATACGCAGTATTTT
.	TRBV4-1	.	TRBJ1-5	CASSQASGVSNQPQHF	TGCGCCAGCAGCCAAGCGAGCGGGGTGAGCAATCAGCCCCAGCATTTT
few	TRBV7-8	.	TRBJ1-1	CASSLSSGIRTEAFF	TGTGCCAGCAGCTTATCATCGGGGATAAGGACTGAAGCTTTCTTT
few	TRBV28	.	TRBJ1-2	CASSLLDSQFYGYTF	TGTGCCAGCAGTTTATTAGACAGCCAATTCTATGGCTACACCTTC
.	TRBV9	.	TRBJ1-1	CASSVSGRMNTEAFF	TGTGCCAGCAGCGTATCCGGCAGAATGAACACTGAAGCTTTCTTT
few	TRBV19	.	TRBJ1-4	CASSMGGMHEKLFF	TGTGCCAGTAGTATGGGGGGAATGCACGAAAAACTGTTTTTT
.	TRBV7-3	.	TRBJ2-2	CASSLLRANTGELFF	TGTGCCAGCAGCTTATTGCGGGCGAACACCGGGGAGCTGTTTTTT
.	TRBV7-9	TRBD1	TRBJ2-2	CASSSIGQENTGELFF	TGTGCCAGCAGCTCCATCGGACAGGAGAACACCGGGGAGCTGTTTTTT
.	TRBV7-2	.	TRBJ1-5	CASSLFGRQKNQPQHF	TGTGCCAGCAGCTTATTTGGCAGACAGAAAAATCAGCCCCAGCATTTT
.	TRBV6-5	.	TRBJ2-7	CASRSTGGASEQYF	TGTGCCAGCAGATCTACCGGGGGAGCCTCCGAGCAGTACTTC
.	TRBV7-6	TRBD1	TRBJ2-7	CASSTGQGAYEQYF	TGTGCCAGCAGCACGGGACAGGGGGCATACGAGCAGTACTTC
few	TRBV4-1	TRBD1	TRBJ1-2	CASSEGTESIYGYTF	TGCGCCAGCAGCGAAGGGACAGAGAGTATCTATGGCTACACCTTC
few	TRBV12-5	.	TRBJ1-5	CASGLAPGQPQHF	TGTGCTAGTGGTTTGGCCCCCGGGCAGCCCCAGCATTTT
many	TRBV7-2	TRBD1	TRBJ2-7	CASSWGQVYEQYF	TGTGCCAGCAGCTGGGGACAGGTCTACGAGCAGTACTTC
.	TRBV5-6	.	TRBJ2-7	CASSVVDNYEQYF	TGTGCCAGCAGCGTAGTCGACAACTACGAGCAGTACTTC
.	TRBV7-2	.	TRBJ2-1	CASSQRDSLYNEQFF	TGTGCCAGCAGCCAACGGGACTCACTCTACAATGAGCAGTTCTTC
.	TRBV19	TRBD1	TRBJ1-5	CASFNRGSPNQPQHF	TGTGCCAGTTTTAACAGGGGGAGCCCCAATCAGCCCCAGCATTTT